This entry is about one T cell receptor (beta chain). Its antigen remains unknown. This entry belongs to a study of T cells after yellow fever vaccination. Study observations and caveats: Detected again after the booster were most primary-vaccination clones, at roughly 95% CD4 and 88% CD8.

In germline, CDR1 is MNHEY, CDR2 SVGEGT. This CDR3 comprises 11 residues. V gave up 6 bases and J gave up 3 bases, with 3 bases separating them. Making TCR cDNA involved 5'RACE template switching, which added UMIs and a universal primer site. Each CDR3 protein gets one entry after TCRdb re-called the 5' RACE reads with MiXCR. The sample comprises hundreds of thousands of distinct CDR3 sequences, approximately 10% of which are singletons, and approximately 3.3% rests with the top ten. The clonotype was recovered from a man between 18 and 35 years old who received the YFV17D yellow fever vaccine. The sample was CD4+ T cells sorted from PBMCs, taken 5 days after the yellow fever booster vaccination. The chain employs TRBV6-2 or TRBV6-3 and TRBJ2-1; no definite D call. The CDR3 DNA reads as TGTGCCAGCAGAAACTACAATGAGCAGTTCTTC. Protein: CASRNYNEQFF.